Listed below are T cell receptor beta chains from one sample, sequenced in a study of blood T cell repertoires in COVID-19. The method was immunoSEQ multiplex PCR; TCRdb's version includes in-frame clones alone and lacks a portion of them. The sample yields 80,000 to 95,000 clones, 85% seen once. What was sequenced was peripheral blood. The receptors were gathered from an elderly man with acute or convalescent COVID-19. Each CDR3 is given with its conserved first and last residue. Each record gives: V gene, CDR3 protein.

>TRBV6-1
CASSDGAGGYTF
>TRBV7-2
CASSLRQNTEAFF
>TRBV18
CASSPGQGGYNEQFF
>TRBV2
CASSRGQIYEQYF
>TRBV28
CASSIAGRYEQYF
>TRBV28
CASNPTGSSAEAFF
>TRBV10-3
CAITERGNTGELFF
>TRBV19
CASSGERRGSNEKLFF
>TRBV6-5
CASTPAGVETQYF
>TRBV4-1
CASSQDPTGSGNTIYF
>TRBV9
CASSPQSGPQETQYF
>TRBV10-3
CAISHGRGPEGYTF
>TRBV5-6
CASSERSTDTQYF
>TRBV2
CASSEALRGGNTIYF
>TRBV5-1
CASSSTGDSNQPQHF
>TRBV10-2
CASSEGGLNYGYTF
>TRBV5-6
CASSLDMGQVSYEQYF
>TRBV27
CASKLVALYNEQFF
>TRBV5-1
CASSLSSGSASEQFF
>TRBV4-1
CASSLTSGQFYEQYF
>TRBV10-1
CASSEQGRAQYF
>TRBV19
CASNTDSNTGELFF
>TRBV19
CASSLGNFQYF
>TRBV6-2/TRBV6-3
CASSTPGLGSNPEQFF
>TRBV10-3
CAISALTDTQYF
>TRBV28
CASSLKVGGSVSYNEQFF
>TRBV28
CASSSGDRGLDGYTF
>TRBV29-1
CSVDTGGTNEKLFF
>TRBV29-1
CSVESGRDEQYF
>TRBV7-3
CASSQTGAGEQYF
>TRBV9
CASRGVGQGASNQPQHF
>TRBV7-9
CASSSSGQGMGEKLFF
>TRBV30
CAWRQGMVGELFF
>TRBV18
CASSPETGNYEQYF
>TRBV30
CAWTGGGNEQYF
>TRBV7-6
CASSLAGVVTDTQYF
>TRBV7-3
CASSLRPGGIGEETQYF
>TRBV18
CASSPSGSEGNTIYF
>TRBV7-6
CASSPNRDRAAGANVLTF
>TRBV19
CASSRGQGTSSNQPQHF
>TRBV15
CATSRTRIQGTEAFF
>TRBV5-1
CASSLRQAVGGRESYEQYF
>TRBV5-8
CASSFPSGGAPGELFF
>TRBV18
CASSPPAGGVEAFF
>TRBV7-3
CASSLTGTSMHEQFF